The following is a TCR beta chain sequence with its context. This sample is part of a study of T cells in Graves' hyperthyroidism and ophthalmopathy. Germline-derived CDR1 and CDR2 are ENHRY and SYGVKD. The CDR3 spans 16 residues. Trimming removed 3 bases at V and 0 bases at J, with 15 bases between. There were TCR beta CDR3 regions amplified from RNA transcripts. The HTBI primer set was used in a first-round RT-PCR of the TCR CDR3. TCRdb itself ran the multiplex PCR reads through MiXCR, one entry per CDR3 protein. The profile shows approximately 560,000 distinct CDR3 sequences, 15% to 17% of them singletons.

V usage is TRBV10-3 and J usage is TRBJ2-7; D may be TRBD1 (6 bases). The clonotype was recovered from a young woman with Graves' hyperthyroidism. Sample: blood. The CDR3 DNA reads TGTGCCATCAGTGACTCCGACAGGACCGGCTCCTACGAGCAGTACTTC. Protein sequence: CAISDSDRTGSYEQYF.